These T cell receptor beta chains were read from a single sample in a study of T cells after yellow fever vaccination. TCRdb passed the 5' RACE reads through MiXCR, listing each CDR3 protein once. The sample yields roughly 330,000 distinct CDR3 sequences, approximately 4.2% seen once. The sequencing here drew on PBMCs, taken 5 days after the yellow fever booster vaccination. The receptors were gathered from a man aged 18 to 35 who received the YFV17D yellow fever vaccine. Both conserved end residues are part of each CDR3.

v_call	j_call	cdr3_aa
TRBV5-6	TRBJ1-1	CASRAYNSDTEAFF
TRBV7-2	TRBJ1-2	CASSPALGANYGYTF
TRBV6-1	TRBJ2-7	CASRPTLTGNEQYF
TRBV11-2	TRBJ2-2	CASSRARGKVGELFF
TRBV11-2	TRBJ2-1	CASSEGTGGYSGNEQFF
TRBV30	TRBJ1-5	CAWNLPGRGLQPQHF
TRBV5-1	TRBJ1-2	CASSFLGGQGELYYGYTF
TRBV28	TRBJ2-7	CASSLPGGTEQYF
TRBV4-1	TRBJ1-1	CASSQDGGSKAFF
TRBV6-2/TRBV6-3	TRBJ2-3	CASSYAKAGGHQGRTDTQYF
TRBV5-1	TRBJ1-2	CAGLGPRTKEGYTF
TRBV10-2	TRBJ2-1	CASSTGRSNEQFF
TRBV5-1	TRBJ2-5	CASSVRDRSQETQYF
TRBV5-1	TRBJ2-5	CASSLAAGKQETQYF
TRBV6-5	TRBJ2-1	CASSYSSGNEQFF
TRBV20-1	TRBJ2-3	CSASRGGAGQYF
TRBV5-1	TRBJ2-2	CASSLMTGDTGELFF
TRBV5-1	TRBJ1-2	CASRLTTGVFFGYTF
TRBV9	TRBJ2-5	CASSAEGLAGGSRETQYF
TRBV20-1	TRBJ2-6	CSASRTGISGANVLTF
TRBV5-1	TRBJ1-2	CASSLRGYVPDYGYTF
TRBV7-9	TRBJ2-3	CASSLPVTDTQYF
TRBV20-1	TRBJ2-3	CSARGRRTTRGTTDTQYF
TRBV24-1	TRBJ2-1	CATSERDYNEQFF
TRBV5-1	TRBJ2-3	CASSFLERGAHTDTQYF
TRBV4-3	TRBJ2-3	CASSQDQPSTDTQYF
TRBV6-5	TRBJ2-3	CASSTHPSASTDTQYF
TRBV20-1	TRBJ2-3	CSASSLARRDTQYF
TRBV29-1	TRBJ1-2	CSVEGFGGYTF
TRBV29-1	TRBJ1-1	CSEPQWPPNTEAFF
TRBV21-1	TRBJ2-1	CASSNRGGEYNEQFF
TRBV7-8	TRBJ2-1	CASSPGTDPRTGLDEQFF
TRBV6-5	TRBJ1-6	CASSSLPLFGGNSPLHF
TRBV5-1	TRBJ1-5	CASSLDPGGGQPQHF
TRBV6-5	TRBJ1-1	CASSLYGPGTEAFF
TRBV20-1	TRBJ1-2	CSARDRYITNYGYTF
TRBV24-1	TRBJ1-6	CATSSGAGNSPLHF
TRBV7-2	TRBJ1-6	CASSLGGGTNSPLHF
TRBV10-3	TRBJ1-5	CASSGSGSNQPQHF
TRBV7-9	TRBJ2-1	CASNSGGTKFF
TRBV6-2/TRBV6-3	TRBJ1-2	CASRADSNYGYTF
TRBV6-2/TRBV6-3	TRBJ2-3	CASSFLLAGTDTQYF
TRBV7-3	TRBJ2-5	CASSLRAGETQYF
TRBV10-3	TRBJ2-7	CAIGQGTYEQYF
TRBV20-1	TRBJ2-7	CSARGWTGVTYEQYF
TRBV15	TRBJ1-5	CATSRARGANQPQHF
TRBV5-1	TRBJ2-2	CASSLAAGELFF
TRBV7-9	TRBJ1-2	CASSRGTASGYTF
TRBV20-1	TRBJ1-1	CSARGRADTEAFF
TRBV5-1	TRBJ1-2	CASSSGRGYGYTF
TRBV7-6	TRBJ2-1	CASSPQEVHNEQFF
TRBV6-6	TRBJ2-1	CASNILDGNEQFF
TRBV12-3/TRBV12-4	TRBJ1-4	CASSPSPGGEKLFF
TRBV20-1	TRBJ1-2	CSAPRDRVDYGYTF